The 27 T cell receptor beta chains given below trace back to one sample, sequenced in a study of T cell responses to AZD1222 COVID-19 vaccine. The protocol was immunoSEQ multiplex PCR, while the TCRdb copy is restricted to in-frame clones and leaves out a portion. The sample consists of 130,000 to 150,000 clones, under 95% of them appearing once. The material was peripheral blood, obtained on day 0 of AZD1222 vaccination. The receptors derive from an adult in good health.

This rearrangement joins TRBV3-1 (or the pseudogene TRBV3-2) to TRBJ2-7; 8 bases align to TRBD1. In germline, CDR1 is LGHDT, CDR2 YNNKEL (reference sequence). J gave up 0 bases and V 0 bases, and 10 bases lay outside the gene matches. CDR3 length: 18 amino acids. The CDR3 protein is CASSQDIAATGASYEQYF. As DNA, the CDR3 is TGTGCCAGCAGCCAAGATATCGCCGCGACAGGGGCCTCCTACGAGCAGTACTTC.

This chain links TRBV18 with TRBJ1-1; perhaps TRBD1 as D (6 bases). Germline lookup yields CDR1 KGHSH and CDR2 LQKENI. Trimming cost V 11 bases and J 2 bases, with 12 bases left between them. The CDR3 sequence is 12 residues long. CDR3 coding DNA: TGTGCCGCACGGACAGCCAACACTGAAGCTTTCTTT. It specifies CAARTANTEAFF.

The J gene is TRBJ2-5, the V gene TRBV3-1 (or the pseudogene TRBV3-2); D remains unclear. CDR1 and CDR2 from the germline V gene are LGHDT and YNNKEL (reference sequence). The V gene lost 7 bases and the J gene lost 4 bases, with 7 bases spanning the gap. The CDR3 is 11 amino acids. This CDR3 reads CASKAGETQYF. The CDR3 DNA sequence: TGTGCCAGCAAGGCCGGAGAGACCCAGTACTTC.

The chain uses TRBV10-3 and TRBJ2-7, with D unclear. V lost 5 bases, J lost 3 bases, and 14 bases lay in between. The CDR3 runs 14 residues. The V gene's germline CDR1 is ENHRY and CDR2 SYGVKD. CDR3 nucleotide sequence: TGTGCCATCAGTTCGGATCCCGAGTACTACGAGCAGTACTTC. This codes for CAISSDPEYYEQYF.

The chain combines TRBV6-4 with TRBJ2-1; 9 bases line up with TRBD2. The CDR3 contains 15 residues. After removal of 3 bases from V and 2 bases from J, the junction contained 2 bases not matched to a gene. CDR1 and CDR2 from the germline V gene are MRHNA and SNTAGT. The CDR3 protein is CASSESSGTYNEQFF. Here the CDR3 DNA reads TGTGCCAGCAGTGAGTCTAGCGGGACCTACAATGAGCAGTTCTTC.

The V and J genes are TRBV13 and TRBJ1-4; D might be TRBD1 (6 bases). Germline lookup yields CDR1 PRHDT and CDR2 FYEKMQ (reference sequence). V dropped 8 bases and J dropped 3 bases, with 16 bases sitting between them. The CDR3 runs 15 residues. The CDR3 sequence: CASETRGAANEKLFF. The DNA of the CDR3 is TGTGCCAGCGAAACGCGGGGGGCGGCTAATGAAAAACTGTTTTTT.

The chain joins TRBV10-3 to TRBJ1-5, with 7 nucleotides matching TRBD1. CDR1 is ENHRY and CDR2 is SYGVKD in the germline V gene. J gave up 5 bases and V 3 bases, and 22 bases lay outside the gene matches. The CDR3 runs 20 residues. DNA of the CDR3: TGTGCCATCAGTGACCCGGGACAGTCTACGTTCGAGATGAACGATCAGCCCCAGCATTTT. As protein: CAISDPGQSTFEMNDQPQHF.

This chain links TRBV19 with TRBJ1-1; tentatively, D is TRBD1 (6 bases). The CDR3 consists of 17 residues. Trimming left V 5 bases short and J 8 bases short, with 27 bases between. Germline V lookup: CDR1 LNHDA, CDR2 SQIVND (reference sequence). The CDR3 protein is CASSFSPGTPLGGEAFF. The DNA for the CDR3 is TGTGCCAGTAGTTTCTCCCCCGGGACACCTCTCGGGGGAGAAGCTTTCTTT.

V and J are TRBV7-8 and TRBJ2-2; D uncertain. Germline-derived CDR1 and CDR2 are SGHVS and FQNEAQ. The CDR3 loop spans 14 amino acids. V was shortened by 5 bases and J by 6 bases, with 13 bases between the two germline ends. The CDR3 loop reads CASSLRLTAGELFF. The CDR3 DNA is TGTGCCAGCAGCCTGCGTCTAACCGCCGGGGAGCTGTTTTTT.

The chain recombines TRBV3-1 (or the pseudogene TRBV3-2) with TRBJ1-3; D may be TRBD1 (6 bases). This CDR3 is built from 15 residues. CDR1 and CDR2 (germline): LGHDT, YNNKEL (reference sequence). Trimming shortened V by 4 bases and J by 2 bases, and 12 bases separated the two germline ends. The CDR3 reads CASSRYREAGNTIYF. The CDR3 coding sequence is TGTGCCAGCAGCCGCTACAGGGAGGCTGGAAACACCATATATTTT.

J is TRBJ1-2 and V is TRBV21-1. TRBV21-1 is given as a pseudogene. This CDR3 region has 13 residues. CDR3 DNA sequence: TGTGCCAGCACCCTACACGGGAGCTATGGCTACACCTTC. Translation: CASTLHGSYGYTF.

The chain joins TRBV9 to TRBJ2-3; D is tentatively TRBD1 or TRBD2 (5 bases each). V lost 3 bases, J lost 4 bases, and 15 bases lay in between. The CDR3 has 15 amino acids. Germline V gene sequence: CDR1 SGDLS, CDR2 YYNGEE. This CDR3 is CASSAYGTAADTQYF. CDR3 DNA sequence: TGTGCCAGCAGCGCATACGGGACCGCGGCAGATACGCAGTATTTT.

Comments on this clone: The same CDR3 arises from other DNA sequences in this sample as well. J is TRBJ1-2 and V is TRBV24-1; the match to TRBD1 covers 7 bases. The trim removed 4 bases at V and 5 bases at J, leaving 6 bases unmatched. CDR3 length: 14 amino acids. In germline, CDR1 is KGHDR, CDR2 SFDVKD. The CDR3, as DNA: TGTGCCACCAGTGACCCTGACAGGGAGTATGGCTACACCTTC. This gives the protein CATSDPDREYGYTF.

The DNA of the CDR3 is TGCGCCAGCAGCTTGGGACCGCTCGAAGGGGATGGCTACACCTTC. It specifies CASSLGPLEGDGYTF. V and J are TRBV5-1 and TRBJ1-2; possibly TRBD1 for D (5 bases). V lost 0 bases and J 6 bases, leaving 15 bases between the germline ends. This CDR3 has 15 amino acids. The germline CDR1 and CDR2 sequences are SGHRS and YFSETQ.

This clone was counted once. J is TRBJ2-5 and V is TRBV5-4; no firm D call. The CDR3 loop spans 16 amino acids. V lost 0 bases to trimming and J lost 2 bases, with 14 bases between them. Germline loops: CDR1 SGHNT, CDR2 YYREEE (reference sequence). This chain's CDR3 is CASSLGWKDPQETQYF. The DNA for the CDR3 is TGTGCCAGCAGCTTGGGGTGGAAGGACCCTCAAGAGACCCAGTACTTC.

This rearrangement joins TRBV5-1 to TRBJ1-6, with D tentatively TRBD1 (5 bases). Germline assignment: CDR1 SGHRS and CDR2 YFSETQ. The length of the CDR3 is 13 residues. V shed 0 bases and J shed 10 bases, with 8 bases lying between them. The CDR3 here is CASSLAGESPLHF. As DNA, the CDR3 is TGCGCCAGCAGCTTGGCGGGGGAATCACCCCTCCACTTT.

The chain employs TRBV18 and TRBJ1-1; D unclear. Per the germline V gene, CDR1 is KGHSH and CDR2 is LQKENI. Between the trimmed V and J ends, which lost 3 bases and 1 base, there was a span of 6 bases. The CDR3 sequence is 13 residues long. DNA for the CDR3: TGTGCCAGCTCACCCGGGCCGAACACTGAAGCTTTCTTT. This encodes CASSPGPNTEAFF.

This rearrangement joins TRBV2 to TRBJ1-5; no firm D call. In germline, CDR1 is SNHLY, CDR2 FYNNEI. The CDR3 runs 12 residues. The germline V and J ends were trimmed by 6 bases and 1 base, with 4 bases remaining between them. The CDR3 bases are TGTGCCAGCAGGGACAGCAATCAGCCCCAGCATTTT. It is translated as CASRDSNQPQHF. Full variable domain (rest looked up from reference TRBV2 and TRBJ1-5): EPEVTQTPSHQVTQMGQEVILRCVPISNHLYFYWYRQILGQKVEFLVSFYNNEISEKSEIFDDQFSVERPDGSNFTLKIRSTKLEDSAMYFCASRDSNQPQHFGDGTRLSIL.

CDR3 sequence reads: CASKTSRDRGNQPQHF. The CDR3 nucleotides are TGTGCCAGCAAGACTTCCCGGGACAGAGGAAATCAGCCCCAGCATTTT. This chain connects TRBV19 to TRBJ1-5; 7 bases match TRBD1. Germline V gene lookup returns CDR1 LNHDA and CDR2 SQIVND (reference sequence). V was clipped by 9 bases and J by 4 bases; unmatched bases: 15. The CDR3 sequence is 16 residues long.

The gene calls are TRBV5-6 and TRBJ1-1; TRBD1 is a possible D gene (6 bases). V was pared by 0 bases and J by 7 bases, with 7 bases between. Germline lookup yields CDR1 SGHDT and CDR2 YYEEEE. This CDR3 has 12 amino acids. CDR3 residues: CASSLADSEAFF. The CDR3 DNA sequence: TGTGCCAGCAGCTTGGCGGACAGTGAAGCTTTCTTT.

The CDR3 spells CASKEQINEKLFF. CDR3 bases: TGTGCCAGCAAGGAACAGATTAATGAAAAACTGTTTTTT. This chain joins TRBV2 and TRBJ1-4; D remains ambiguous. The germline V gene has CDR1 SNHLY and CDR2 FYNNEI. This CDR3 comprises 13 residues. V lost 7 bases to trimming and J lost 4 bases, with 10 bases between them. Drawing the rest from reference TRBV2 and TRBJ1-4, the complete variable domain is EPEVTQTPSHQVTQMGQEVILRCVPISNHLYFYWYRQILGQKVEFLVSFYNNEISEKSEIFDDQFSVERPDGSNFTLKIRSTKLEDSAMYFCASKEQINEKLFFGSGTQLSVL.

The V and J genes are TRBV11-2 and TRBJ1-6; TRBD1 matches 8 bases. Germline values: CDR1 SGHAT, CDR2 FQNNGV. J was trimmed by 6 bases and V by 2 bases; bases with no gene match: 3. This CDR3 comprises 15 residues. CDR3 bases: TGTGCCAGCAGCTTACTGGGACAGGTTAATTCACCCCTCCACTTT. Its translation: CASSLLGQVNSPLHF.

V is TRBV7-8 and J is TRBJ2-1; 12 nucleotides agree with TRBD2. The germline V gene encodes CDR1 SGHVS and CDR2 FQNEAQ. V dropped 5 bases and J dropped 2; count of bases not matched to a gene: 7. This CDR3 region has 17 residues. CDR3 region: CASSRPTSGSTYNEQFF. DNA for the CDR3: TGTGCCAGCAGCCGGCCGACTAGCGGGAGTACCTACAATGAGCAGTTCTTC.

The chain combines TRBV5-1 with TRBJ1-3, with a tentative D call TRBD1 (5 bases). From germline, CDR1 is SGHRS and CDR2 YFSETQ. Trimming took off 0 bases at V and 2 bases at J, with 6 bases between the two ends. The CDR3 length is 14 residues. The CDR3 DNA reads as TGCGCCAGCAGCTTGGACAGGCCTGGAAACACCATATATTTT. Its protein is CASSLDRPGNTIYF.

The sample holds one count of this clone. The chain carries TRBV6-5 and TRBJ1-6, with 9 positions matching TRBD1. The CDR3 length is 14 residues. The J segment lost 8 bases and the V segment lost 6 bases, leaving 5 bases of the junction unmatched. Germline-derived CDR1 and CDR2 are MNHEY and SVGAGI. The CDR3 loop reads CASSGQGSHSPLHF. CDR3 nucleotides: TGTGCCAGCAGCGGACAGGGGTCACATTCACCCCTCCACTTT.

The CDR3: CASSLGGASPLHF. The CDR3 nucleotides read TGTGCCAGCAGCTTAGGTGGGGCTTCACCCCTCCACTTT. The chain couples TRBV11-3 to TRBJ1-6; D is perhaps TRBD1 (5 bases). This CDR3 is 13 amino acids long. V shed 1 base and J shed 9 bases, with 7 bases lying between them. CDR1 and CDR2 (germline): SGHNT, YENEEA.

The chain carries TRBV6-5 and TRBJ1-2, with a tentative D call TRBD1 (5 bases). The CDR3 totals 12 residues. Trimming left V 10 bases short and J 6 bases short, with 15 bases between. Germline V gives CDR1 MNHEY, CDR2 SVGAGI. Written as DNA, the CDR3 is TGTGCCACCAGGGTGGTGTCCAATGGCTACACCTTC. Its translation is CATRVVSNGYTF.